This TCR beta chain was retrieved from a study of blood T cell repertoires in COVID-19. Background on the study: In each case, the material was cDNA or gDNA derived from T cells, B-cell-depleted T cells, or PBMCs.

Produced via immunoSEQ multiplex PCR; TCRdb's table is partial and in-frame only. This sample has over 95,000 clones, with roughly 84% found just once. CDR1 and CDR2 (germline): MDHEN, SYDVKM. With V trimmed by 5 bases and J by 8 bases, 9 bases remained unmatched. This CDR3 has 14 amino acids. What was sequenced was peripheral blood. The gene calls are TRBV28 and TRBJ1-2; 9 bases map to TRBD1. The sequence derives from a man aged 65 to 85 with active or convalescent COVID-19. Written as DNA, the CDR3 is TGTGCCAGCAGTGGGGGGACAGGGAAGAGGGGCTACACCTTC. Translation gives CASSGGTGKRGYTF.